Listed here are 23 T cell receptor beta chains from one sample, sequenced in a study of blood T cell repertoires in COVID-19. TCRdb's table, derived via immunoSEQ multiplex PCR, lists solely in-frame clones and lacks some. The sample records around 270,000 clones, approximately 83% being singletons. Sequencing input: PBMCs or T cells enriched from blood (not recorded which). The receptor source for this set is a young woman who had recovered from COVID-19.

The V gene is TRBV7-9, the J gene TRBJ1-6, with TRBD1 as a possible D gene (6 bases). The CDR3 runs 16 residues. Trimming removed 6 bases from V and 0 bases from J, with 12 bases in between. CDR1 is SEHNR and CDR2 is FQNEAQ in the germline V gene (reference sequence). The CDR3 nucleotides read TGTGCCAGCAGACGGGACACCAACTCCTATAATTCACCCCTCCACTTT. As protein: CASRRDTNSYNSPLHF.

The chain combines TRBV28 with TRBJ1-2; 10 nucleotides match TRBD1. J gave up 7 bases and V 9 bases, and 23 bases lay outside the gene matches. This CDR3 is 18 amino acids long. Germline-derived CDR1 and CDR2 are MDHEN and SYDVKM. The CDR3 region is CASNSIDTPGQGLSGYTF. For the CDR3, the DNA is TGTGCCAGTAATTCCATAGACACACCGGGACAGGGGTTGAGTGGCTACACCTTC.

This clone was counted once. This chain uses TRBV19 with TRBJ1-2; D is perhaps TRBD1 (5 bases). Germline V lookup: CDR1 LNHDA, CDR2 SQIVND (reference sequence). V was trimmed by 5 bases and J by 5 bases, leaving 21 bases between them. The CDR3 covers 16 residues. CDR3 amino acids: CASSLDGRSGGYGYTF. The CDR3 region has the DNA TGTGCCAGTAGTCTGGACGGGAGAAGCGGGGGTTATGGCTACACCTTC.

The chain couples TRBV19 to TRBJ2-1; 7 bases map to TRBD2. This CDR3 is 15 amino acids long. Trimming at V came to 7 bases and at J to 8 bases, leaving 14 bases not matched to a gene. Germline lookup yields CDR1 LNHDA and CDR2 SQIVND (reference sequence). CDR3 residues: CASNSLGRELDEQFF. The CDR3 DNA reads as TGTGCCAGTAATTCCCTGGGGCGGGAGCTCGATGAGCAGTTCTTC.

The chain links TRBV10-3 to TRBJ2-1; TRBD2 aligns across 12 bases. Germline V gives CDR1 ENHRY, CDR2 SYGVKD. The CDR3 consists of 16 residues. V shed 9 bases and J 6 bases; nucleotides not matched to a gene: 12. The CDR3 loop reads CAMAASGRELLNEQFF. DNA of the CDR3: TGTGCCATGGCGGCTAGCGGGAGGGAACTTCTCAATGAGCAGTTCTTC.

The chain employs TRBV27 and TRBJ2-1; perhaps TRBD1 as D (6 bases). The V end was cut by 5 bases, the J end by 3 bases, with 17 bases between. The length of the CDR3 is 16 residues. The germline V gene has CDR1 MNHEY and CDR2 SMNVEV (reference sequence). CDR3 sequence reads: CASSQPGDGVYNEQFF. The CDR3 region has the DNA TGTGCCAGCAGTCAACCAGGGGACGGTGTCTACAATGAGCAGTTCTTC.

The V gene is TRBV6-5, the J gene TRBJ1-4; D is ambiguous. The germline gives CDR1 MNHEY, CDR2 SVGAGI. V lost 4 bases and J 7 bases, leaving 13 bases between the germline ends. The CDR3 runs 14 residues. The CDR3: CASSSGVGSEKLFF. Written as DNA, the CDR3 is TGTGCCAGCAGTTCGGGCGTGGGGAGTGAAAAACTGTTTTTT.

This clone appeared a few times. The CDR3 DNA reads TGTGCCAGCAGCCAGGACAGGGGGAATAACGAGCAGTACTTC. Protein sequence: CASSQDRGNNEQYF. The V and J genes are TRBV3-1 (or the pseudogene TRBV3-2) and TRBJ2-7; 10 bases map to TRBD1. J gave up 5 bases and V 3 bases, and 4 bases lay outside the gene matches. CDR1 is LGHDT, CDR2 YNNKEL, per germline (reference sequence). The CDR3 covers 14 residues.

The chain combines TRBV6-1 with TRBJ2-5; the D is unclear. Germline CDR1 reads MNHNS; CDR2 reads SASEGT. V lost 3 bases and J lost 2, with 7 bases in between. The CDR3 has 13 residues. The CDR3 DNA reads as TGTGCCAGCAGTGAGTCAGATCAAGAGACCCAGTACTTC. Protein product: CASSESDQETQYF.

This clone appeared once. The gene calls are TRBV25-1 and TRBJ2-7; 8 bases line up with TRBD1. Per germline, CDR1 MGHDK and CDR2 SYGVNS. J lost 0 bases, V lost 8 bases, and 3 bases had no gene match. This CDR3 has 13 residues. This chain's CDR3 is CASADRVSYEQYF. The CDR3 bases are TGTGCCAGCGCGGACAGGGTCTCCTACGAGCAGTACTTC.

Written as DNA, the CDR3 is TGCGCCAGCAGTGGGCAGGTAGGGGGTGAGCAGTTCTTC. This encodes CASSGQVGGEQFF. The chain couples TRBV10-1 to TRBJ2-1, with D possibly being TRBD1 (6 bases). CDR1 WNHNN and CDR2 SYGVQD come from the germline V gene (reference sequence). The ends were cut back, 4 bases at V and 9 bases at J, with 13 bases in the middle. The CDR3 is 13 amino acids.

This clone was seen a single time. CDR3 in amino acids: CASSLGDITQYF. In DNA form, the CDR3 reads TGTGCCAGCAGCTTAGGGGATATAACGCAGTATTTT. The chain employs TRBV5-6 and TRBJ2-3; a possible D gene is TRBD1 (5 bases). V was pared by 2 bases and J by 9 bases, with 10 bases between. Germline-derived CDR1 and CDR2 are SGHDT and YYEEEE. The CDR3 extends over 12 amino acids.

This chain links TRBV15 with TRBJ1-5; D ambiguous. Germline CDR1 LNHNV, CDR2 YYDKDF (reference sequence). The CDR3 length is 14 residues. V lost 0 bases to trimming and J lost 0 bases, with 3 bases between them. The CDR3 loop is CATSRDHSNQPQHF. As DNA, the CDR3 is TGTGCCACCAGCAGAGATCATAGCAATCAGCCCCAGCATTTT. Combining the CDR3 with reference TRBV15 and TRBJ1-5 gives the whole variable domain DAMVIQNPRYQVTQFGKPVTLSCSQTLNHNVMYWYQQKSSQAPKLLFHYYDKDFNNEADTPDNFQSRRPNTSFCFLDIRSPGLGDTAMYLCATSRDHSNQPQHFGDGTRLSIL.

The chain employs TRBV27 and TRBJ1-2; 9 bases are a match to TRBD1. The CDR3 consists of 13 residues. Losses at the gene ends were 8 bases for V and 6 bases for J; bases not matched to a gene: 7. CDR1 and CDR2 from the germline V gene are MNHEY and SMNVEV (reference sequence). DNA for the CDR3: TGTGCCAGCGGGACAGACAGGGGGGATGGCTACACCTTC. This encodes CASGTDRGDGYTF.

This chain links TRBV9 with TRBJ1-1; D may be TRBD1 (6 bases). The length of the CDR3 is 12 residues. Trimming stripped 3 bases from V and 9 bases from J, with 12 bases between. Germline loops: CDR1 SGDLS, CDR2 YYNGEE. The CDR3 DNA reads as TGTGCCAGCAGCGGCGGTCAGGGGAAAGCTTTCTTT. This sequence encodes CASSGGQGKAFF.

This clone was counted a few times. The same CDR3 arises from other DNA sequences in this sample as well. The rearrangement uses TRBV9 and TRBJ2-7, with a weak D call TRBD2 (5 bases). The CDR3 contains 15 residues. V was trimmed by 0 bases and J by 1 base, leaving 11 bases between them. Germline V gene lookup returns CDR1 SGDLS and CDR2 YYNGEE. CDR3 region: CASSVAGGPSYEQYF. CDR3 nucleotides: TGTGCCAGCAGCGTAGCTGGCGGGCCATCCTACGAGCAGTACTTC. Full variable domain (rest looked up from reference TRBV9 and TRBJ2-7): DSGVTQTPKHLITATGQRVTLRCSPRSGDLSVYWYQQSLDQGLQFLIQYYNGEERAKGNILERFSAQQFPDLHSELNLSSLELGDSALYFCASSVAGGPSYEQYFGPGTRLTVT.

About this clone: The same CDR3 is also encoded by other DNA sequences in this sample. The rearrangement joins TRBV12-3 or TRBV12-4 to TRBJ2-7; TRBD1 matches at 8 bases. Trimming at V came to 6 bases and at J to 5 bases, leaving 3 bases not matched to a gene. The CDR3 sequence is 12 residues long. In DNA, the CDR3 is TGTGCCAGCAGCCTGACAGGGGACGAGCAGTACTTC. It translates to CASSLTGDEQYF.

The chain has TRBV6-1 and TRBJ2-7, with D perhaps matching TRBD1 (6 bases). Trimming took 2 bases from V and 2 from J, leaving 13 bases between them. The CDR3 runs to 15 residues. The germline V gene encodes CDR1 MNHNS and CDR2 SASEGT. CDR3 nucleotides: TGTGCCAGCAGTGAATTCGGGTGGACAGCCTACGAGCAGTACTTC. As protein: CASSEFGWTAYEQYF.

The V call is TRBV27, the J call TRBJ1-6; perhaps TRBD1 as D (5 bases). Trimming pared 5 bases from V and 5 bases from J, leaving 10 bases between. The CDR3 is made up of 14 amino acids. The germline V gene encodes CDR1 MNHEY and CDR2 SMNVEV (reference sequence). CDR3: CASSGGANNSPLHF. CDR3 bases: TGTGCCAGCAGTGGCGGGGCCAATAATTCACCCCTCCACTTT.

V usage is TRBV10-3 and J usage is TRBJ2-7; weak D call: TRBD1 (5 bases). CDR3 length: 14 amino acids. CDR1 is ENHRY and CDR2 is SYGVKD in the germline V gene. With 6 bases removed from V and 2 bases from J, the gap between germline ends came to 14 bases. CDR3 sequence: CAIRDTLSAYEQYF. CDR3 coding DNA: TGTGCCATCAGGGACACCTTATCCGCCTACGAGCAGTACTTC.

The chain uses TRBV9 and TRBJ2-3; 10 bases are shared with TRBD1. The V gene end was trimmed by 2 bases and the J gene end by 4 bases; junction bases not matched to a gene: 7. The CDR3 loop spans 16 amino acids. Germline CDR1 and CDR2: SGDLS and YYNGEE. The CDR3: CASSVSSGTGADTQYF. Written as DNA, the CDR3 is TGTGCCAGCAGCGTGAGTTCCGGGACAGGGGCAGATACGCAGTATTTT.

The CDR3 bases are TGTGCCAGCAGTTTGGGACTTCTAGCGGGAGGGTACCGTGAGCAGTTCTTC. Amino acids: CASSLGLLAGGYREQFF. The chain has TRBV28 and TRBJ2-1; TRBD2 aligns across 12 bases. The junction had 12 bases not matched to a gene; V was cut back by 3 bases and J by 9 bases. The CDR3 runs 17 residues. Germline V gives CDR1 MDHEN, CDR2 SYDVKM. The variable domain in full, completed from reference TRBV28 and TRBJ2-1, reads DVKVTQSSRYLVKRTGEKVFLECVQDMDHENMFWYRQDPGLGLRLIYFSYDVKMKEKGDIPEGYSVSREKKERFSLILESASTNQTSMYLCASSLGLLAGGYREQFFGPGTRLTVL.

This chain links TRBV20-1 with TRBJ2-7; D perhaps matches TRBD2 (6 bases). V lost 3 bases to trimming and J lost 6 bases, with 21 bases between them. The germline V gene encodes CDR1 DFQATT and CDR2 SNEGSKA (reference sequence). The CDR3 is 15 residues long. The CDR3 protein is CSASAEGTLRGEQYF. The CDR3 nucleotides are TGCAGTGCTAGTGCTGAGGGGACTTTGAGGGGCGAGCAGTACTTC.